The clone carrying this T cell receptor (beta chain) was observed once. This table comes from immunoSEQ multiplex PCR, and its TCRdb copy is limited to in-frame clones, with some not included. The repertoire includes roughly 270,000 clones, around 87% of them detected once, and around 3% sits in the top ten. Regarding treatment: some 19 received Ad26.COV2.S at low or high dose, single or two shots; 5 received placebo; per-sample allocation not given. Samples analyzed were those drawn on day 63 after the first vaccine or placebo injection. This specimen comes from a study of Ad26.COV2.S vaccination and SARS-CoV-2 variants. With 3 bases removed from V and 2 bases from J, the gap between germline ends came to 11 bases. Germline CDR1 and CDR2: MGHRA and YSYEKL. The CDR3 covers 14 residues.

The J gene is TRBJ2-7, the V gene TRBV4-1; D perhaps matches TRBD1 (6 bases). The TCR originated in a person between 18 and 65 years old who received the Ad26.COV2.S COVID-19 vaccine or a placebo. This specimen was peripheral blood, taken in a trial of Ad26.COV2.S vaccine versus placebo. The chain's CDR3 is CASSQRGKPYEQYF. CDR3 in DNA: TGCGCCAGCAGCCAGAGGGGGAAACCCTACGAGCAGTACTTC.